Listed here are 30 T cell receptor beta chains from one sample, sequenced in a study of shared clonotypes between healthy human individuals (dated by TCRdb to 2019 to 2021). Preparation of the library involved the immunoSEQ multiplex PCR assay. The table comes from immuneACCESS by way of TCRdb, which keeps in-frame sequences with V and J called. Part of the clones is missing from these tables; in studies checked, under half for an unresolved V gene and the rest for unknown reasons. The sample profile shows some 2,400,000 clones; approximately 94% of them were found once. About 0.13% of the sample is in the top ten clones. Sequencing was done on a sample of naive CD4+ T cells sorted from blood. The cell subset or site label for this specimen denotes: CD45RA+ positively selected. The source of these receptors is a man aged 18 to 35 in good health.

This sequence joins TRBV14 and TRBJ1-2; TRBD1 matches at 7 bases. This CDR3 has 13 residues. Germline V gene sequence: CDR1 SGHDN, CDR2 FVKESK. V trimming: 1 base; J trimming: 6 bases; junction bases outside the gene matches: 2. The CDR3 loop is CASSQVRGDGYTF. DNA for the CDR3: TGTGCCAGCAGCCAAGTCAGGGGGGATGGCTACACCTTC.

The gene calls are TRBV10-3 and TRBJ2-3, with 7 bases aligning to TRBD1. The V segment lost 2 bases and the J segment 4 bases; nucleotides outside the gene matches: 6. Germline V lookup: CDR1 ENHRY, CDR2 SYGVKD. The CDR3 length is 15 residues. This chain's CDR3 is CAISEPLTGPDTQYF. The CDR3 nucleotides are TGTGCCATCAGTGAGCCACTGACAGGGCCAGATACGCAGTATTTT.

The CDR3 here is CASSLIRGAYSPLHF. The DNA for the CDR3 is TGTGCCAGCAGCTTGATCAGGGGTGCGTATTCACCCCTCCACTTT. V and J are TRBV5-5 and TRBJ1-6, with D perhaps matching TRBD1 (6 bases). The CDR3 loop spans 15 amino acids. The germline gives CDR1 SGHKS, CDR2 YYEKEE (reference sequence). The ends were cut back, 1 base at V and 8 bases at J, with 13 bases in the middle.

The V call is TRBV19, the J call TRBJ1-5; D is unclear. Germline assignment: CDR1 LNHDA and CDR2 SQIVND (reference sequence). V was cut by 5 bases and J by 4 bases, with 9 bases left in between. The CDR3 is 13 residues long. The CDR3 coding sequence is TGTGCCAGTAGTCCCCGGGCTAATCAGCCCCAGCATTTT. Protein sequence: CASSPRANQPQHF.

This chain uses TRBV7-8 with TRBJ2-7; D possibly uses TRBD1 or TRBD2 (5 bases each). Trimming removed 2 bases at V and 7 bases at J, with 21 bases between. The CDR3 has 16 residues. The V gene's germline CDR1 is SGHVS and CDR2 FQNEAQ. The CDR3 DNA sequence: TGTGCCAGCAGCTTACCTCGGGACCTCTCTTTTGGTGAGCAGTACTTC. Translated: CASSLPRDLSFGEQYF.

The rearrangement links TRBV10-3 to TRBJ1-4; TRBD1 matches 10 bases. CDR1 is ENHRY, CDR2 SYGVKD, per germline. The CDR3 length is 13 residues. V shed 4 bases, J shed 14 bases, and the junction held 7 bases outside the gene matches. In DNA, the CDR3 is TGTGCCATCAGTGGTGGGGACAGGGGTTTGCTGTTTTTT. Encoded protein: CAISGGDRGLLFF.

This CDR3 is CASRRQVVGTEAFF. In DNA form, the CDR3 reads TGTGCCAGCAGGCGACAGGTGGTTGGCACTGAAGCTTTCTTT. The V and J genes are TRBV6-1 and TRBJ1-1; the D gene is possibly TRBD1 (6 bases). V gave up 6 bases and J gave up 4 bases, with 15 bases separating them. Germline V gives CDR1 MNHNS, CDR2 SASEGT. The length of the CDR3 is 14 residues.

The rearrangement uses TRBV9 and TRBJ1-2; 8 nucleotides line up with TRBD1. The germline gives CDR1 SGDLS, CDR2 YYNGEE. This CDR3 region has 14 residues. V lost 0 bases and J lost 8; bases outside the gene matches: 6. CDR3 region: CASSVGRTGYGYTF. The CDR3, as DNA: TGTGCCAGCAGCGTAGGCCGGACAGGGTACGGCTACACCTTC.

This sequence joins TRBV19 and TRBJ2-1, with D unresolved. Germline lookup yields CDR1 LNHDA and CDR2 SQIVND (reference sequence). The CDR3 has 14 amino acids. V was shortened by 1 base and J by 7 bases, with 11 bases between the two germline ends. The CDR3 DNA sequence: TGTGCCAGTAGTATAGTCTCCCATGAAAATGAGCAGTTCTTC. Residues: CASSIVSHENEQFF.

The chain has TRBV11-2 and TRBJ2-5, with a tentative D call TRBD2 (5 bases). CDR3 length: 15 residues. The germline gives CDR1 SGHAT, CDR2 FQNNGV. V was pared by 4 bases and J by 5 bases, with 17 bases between. The CDR3 DNA follows: TGTGCCAGCAGCTCAAACGGGCGGGCGTTGGAGACCCAGTACTTC. It codes for CASSSNGRALETQYF. Combining the CDR3 with reference TRBV11-2 and TRBJ2-5 gives the whole variable domain EAGVAQSPRYKIIEKRQSVAFWCNPISGHATLYWYQQILGQGPKLLIQFQNNGVVDDSQLPKDRFSAERLKGVDSTLKIQPAKLEDSAVYLCASSSNGRALETQYFGPGTRLLVL.

J is TRBJ2-1 and V is TRBV25-1; 11 bases line up with TRBD2. CDR3 size: 17 residues. J was trimmed by 2 bases and V by 6 bases; bases with no gene match: 9. Germline loops: CDR1 MGHDK, CDR2 SYGVNS. CDR3 loop: CASSVPGTSGPYNEQFF. In DNA form, the CDR3 reads TGTGCCAGCAGCGTCCCCGGGACTAGCGGACCCTACAATGAGCAGTTCTTC.

The CDR3 protein is CASSLYRDEQYF. The CDR3 DNA reads as TGTGCCAGCAGCCTCTACCGGGACGAGCAGTACTTC. The J gene is TRBJ2-7, the V gene TRBV7-9; D remains unclear. V lost 5 bases and J lost 5, with 10 bases in between. This CDR3 comprises 12 residues. Germline CDR1 is SEHNR and CDR2 is FQNEAQ (reference sequence).

This clone appeared once. Here the CDR3 omits its conserved ending phenylalanine or tryptophan, so a read error is the likely source. The J gene is TRBJ1-2, the V gene TRBV10-3; D not certain. The CDR3 runs to 13 residues. The germline CDR1 and CDR2 sequences are ENHRY and SYGVKD. Trimming removed 2 bases from V and 7 bases from J, with 11 bases in between. The CDR3 region is CAISEGESFGYTL. The CDR3 DNA follows: TGTGCCATCAGTGAGGGGGAGAGCTTTGGCTACACCCTC.

With regard to this clone: This specimen includes other DNA sequences encoding the same CDR3. The rearrangement uses TRBV29-1 and TRBJ1-1; possible D gene TRBD1, 5 bases. Germline CDR1 reads SQVTM; CDR2 reads ANQGSEA. V was pared by 4 bases and J by 1 base, with 7 bases between. The CDR3 covers 12 residues. The CDR3 is CSVGGRNTEAFF. CDR3 coding DNA: TGCAGCGTTGGGGGACGGAACACTGAAGCTTTCTTT.

This clone was observed once. The chain combines TRBV6-5 with TRBJ1-2; D is unclear. The length of the CDR3 is 13 residues. Germline loops: CDR1 MNHEY, CDR2 SVGAGI. Trimming cost V 2 bases and J 3 bases, with 7 bases left between them. Here the CDR3 reads CASSYVADYGYTF. For the CDR3, the DNA is TGTGCCAGCAGTTACGTGGCCGACTATGGCTACACCTTC.

The chain links TRBV7-8 to TRBJ1-6; a weak D match, TRBD1 (5 bases). V was pared by 1 base and J by 8 bases, with 6 bases between. CDR1 is SGHVS, CDR2 FQNEAQ, per germline. This CDR3 contains 13 residues. This CDR3 reads CASSLGDYSPLHF. CDR3 coding DNA: TGTGCCAGCAGCTTAGGGGACTATTCACCCCTCCACTTT. Full variable domain (remainder filled in from reference TRBV7-8 and TRBJ1-6): GAGVSQSPRYKVAKRGQDVALRCDPISGHVSLFWYQQALGQGPEFLTYFQNEAQLDKSGLPSDRFFAERPEGSVSTLKIQRTQQEDSAVYLCASSLGDYSPLHFGNGTRLTVT.

V and J are TRBV5-1 and TRBJ2-3, with TRBD1 identical over 7 bases. V shed 5 bases and J 1 base; nucleotides not matched to a gene: 7. The CDR3 totals 15 residues. CDR1 SGHRS and CDR2 YFSETQ come from the germline V gene. CDR3 DNA sequence: TGCGCCAGCAGTTATACAGGGGACGGCACAGATACGCAGTATTTT. The encoded protein is CASSYTGDGTDTQYF.

Concerning this clone itself: Relative to the germline gene, one junction end is altered; a read error may explain this. This chain links TRBV2 with TRBJ2-7, with D possibly matching TRBD1 (6 bases). The CDR3 totals 13 residues. Germline CDR1 reads SNHLY; CDR2 reads FYNNEI. This chain's CDR3 is CASREEGGYEQYF. CDR3 nucleotides: TGTGCCAGCAGGGAAGAAGGGGGCTACGAGCAGTACTTC.

The chain joins TRBV15 to TRBJ1-4; a weak D match, TRBD1 (6 bases). This CDR3 spans 15 amino acids. V dropped 5 bases and J dropped 0 bases, with 10 bases sitting between them. Germline CDR1 LNHNV, CDR2 YYDKDF (reference sequence). The DNA for the CDR3 is TGTGCCACCAGCGGTCGGGGGCCAACTAATGAAAAACTGTTTTTT. It translates to CATSGRGPTNEKLFF.

This chain links TRBV25-1 with TRBJ2-7, with D maybe TRBD2 (7 bases). V was shortened by 6 bases and J by 0 bases, with 15 bases between the two germline ends. The CDR3 extends over 15 amino acids. Germline V gives CDR1 MGHDK, CDR2 SYGVNS. CDR3 protein: CASRRSGGPSYEQYF. In nucleotides, the CDR3 is TGTGCCAGCAGGAGGTCGGGGGGCCCCTCCTACGAGCAGTACTTC.

The chain combines TRBV7-2 with TRBJ2-7; perhaps TRBD2 as D (6 bases). Germline CDR1 SGHTA, CDR2 FQGNSA. V gave up 6 bases and J gave up 3 bases, with 15 bases separating them. CDR3 length: 14 amino acids. CDR3 amino acids: CASRTGAGFYEQYF. In DNA form, the CDR3 reads TGTGCCAGCAGGACTGGTGCGGGGTTCTACGAGCAGTACTTC. The full variable domain, its missing parts supplied by reference TRBV7-2 and TRBJ2-7, is GAGVSQSPSNKVTEKGKDVELRCDPISGHTALYWYRQSLGQGLEFLIYFQGNSAPDKSGLPSDRFSAERTGGSVSTLTIQRTQQEDSAVYLCASRTGAGFYEQYFGPGTRLTVT.

The rearrangement links TRBV18 to TRBJ2-7; 11 nucleotides match TRBD2. The CDR3 totals 14 residues. CDR1 and CDR2 from the germline V gene are KGHSH and LQKENI. Trimming took 5 bases from V and 7 from J; bases not matched to a gene: 7. The CDR3 loop is CASSSTSGVREQYF. The DNA for the CDR3 is TGTGCCAGCTCATCGACTAGCGGGGTCCGGGAGCAGTACTTC.

The CDR3 here is CASSQTGVGEQFF. The CDR3 DNA reads as TGTGCCAGCAGCCAGACAGGGGTAGGTGAGCAGTTCTTC. The V gene is TRBV11-2, the J gene TRBJ2-1; 8 nucleotides agree with TRBD1. Germline loops: CDR1 SGHAT, CDR2 FQNNGV. Germline trimming cut 5 bases from V and 9 bases from J; bases unmatched to any gene: 6. The CDR3 spans 13 residues.

This sequence joins TRBV7-2 and TRBJ2-5; D possibly corresponds to TRBD2 (7 bases). The CDR3 loop spans 17 amino acids. Germline V lookup: CDR1 SGHTA, CDR2 FQGNSA. The V and J ends lost 5 bases and 5 bases respectively, with 24 bases between them. The CDR3 sequence: CASSPIGGGFTGETQYF. DNA for the CDR3: TGTGCCAGCAGCCCCATAGGGGGGGGATTCACCGGCGAGACCCAGTACTTC.

The chain uses TRBV18 and TRBJ2-7; 7 nucleotides line up with TRBD2. The V gene's germline CDR1 is KGHSH and CDR2 LQKENI. The CDR3 is 15 amino acids. V lost 6 bases and J lost 1; bases outside the gene matches: 9. CDR3 residues: CASSLDLAASYEQYF. CDR3 bases: TGTGCCAGCTCCCTGGATCTAGCGGCATCCTACGAGCAGTACTTC.

V usage is TRBV18 and J usage is TRBJ1-4; tentative D call: TRBD1 (6 bases). The CDR3 loop spans 14 amino acids. In germline, CDR1 is KGHSH, CDR2 LQKENI. Deletions cut 4 bases from V and 7 bases from J, with 13 bases between. The CDR3 sequence is CASSQLDSSEKLFF. CDR3 sequence (DNA): TGTGCCAGCTCACAACTGGACAGCAGTGAAAAACTGTTTTTT.

The V and J genes are TRBV5-1 and TRBJ1-2, with 7 positions matching TRBD1. The CDR3 totals 19 residues. From germline, CDR1 is SGHRS and CDR2 YFSETQ. Trimming cost V 1 base and J 4 bases; bases outside gene matches: 19. The CDR3 spells CASSLPSRDSPIGAYGYTF. CDR3 nucleotides: TGCGCCAGCAGCTTGCCCTCCCGGGACAGCCCTATTGGGGCCTATGGCTACACCTTC.

Regarding this clone: Distinct nucleotide sequences in the sample also encode this CDR3. This chain uses TRBV5-1 with TRBJ2-2; 12 positions match TRBD1. Trimming removed 4 bases from V and 5 bases from J; junction bases left unmatched: 3. CDR1 and CDR2 (germline): SGHRS, YFSETQ. This CDR3 comprises 15 residues. The CDR3 nucleotides are TGCGCCAGCAGCACGGGACAGGGGGCGACCGGGGAGCTGTTTTTT. Translating gives CASSTGQGATGELFF.

The chain couples TRBV28 to TRBJ2-7; no reliable D call. Germline V lookup: CDR1 MDHEN, CDR2 SYDVKM. The CDR3 contains 12 residues. Trimming pared 10 bases from V and 6 bases from J, leaving 16 bases between. CDR3 region: CATETLAFEQYF. The CDR3 DNA sequence: TGTGCCACCGAAACCTTGGCCTTCGAGCAGTACTTC.

V is TRBV6-6 and J is TRBJ2-2; D is uncertain. The CDR3 runs to 12 residues. Trimming stripped 8 bases from V and 5 bases from J, with 9 bases between. Germline CDR1 reads MNHNY; CDR2 reads SVGAGI (reference sequence). CDR3 amino acids: CASGSRTGELFF. CDR3 nucleotide sequence: TGTGCCAGCGGTAGCCGGACCGGGGAGCTGTTTTTT.